Below, 5 T cell receptor beta chains from the same sample are listed, as sequenced in a study of blood T cell repertoires in COVID-19. Sequenced by immunoSEQ multiplex PCR; TCRdb stores in-frame clones only, minus some. The table has about 250,000 clones, approximately 90% seen once. Specimen: PBMCs or T cells enriched from blood (not recorded which). Receptors were obtained from a woman in her forties or fifties who had recovered from COVID-19.

This rearrangement joins TRBV18 to TRBJ1-6, with D unresolved. CDR1 is KGHSH and CDR2 is LQKENI in the germline V gene. Trimming removed 4 bases at V and 10 bases at J, with 11 bases between. The CDR3 runs 13 residues. For the CDR3, the DNA is TGTGCCAGCTCACGTAACCGGGAATCACCCCTCCACTTT. As protein: CASSRNRESPLHF.

This clone was seen just once. The V and J genes are TRBV7-2 and TRBJ2-7; D is possibly TRBD1 (6 bases). Trimming left V 2 bases short and J 0 bases short, with 17 bases between. The CDR3 extends over 17 amino acids. Germline assignment: CDR1 SGHTA and CDR2 FQGNSA. The CDR3 loop reads CASSLKRMGATSYEQYF. The CDR3 DNA reads as TGTGCCAGCAGCTTAAAAAGGATGGGGGCAACCTCCTACGAGCAGTACTTC.

V and J are TRBV7-2 and TRBJ2-1; tentative D call: TRBD2 (7 bases). Germline CDR1 and CDR2: SGHTA and FQGNSA. V was shortened by 5 bases and J by 8 bases, with 19 bases between the two germline ends. This CDR3 is 15 amino acids long. The CDR3 DNA reads as TGTGCCAGCAGCCACAATAGGGGGAGGGGGGATGAGCAGTTCTTC. Encoded protein: CASSHNRGRGDEQFF.

Only a few counts were recorded for this clone. The chain has TRBV18 and TRBJ2-2, with 10 positions matching TRBD2. With V trimmed by 6 bases and J by 0 bases, 16 bases remained unmatched. Per germline, CDR1 KGHSH and CDR2 LQKENI. The CDR3 is made up of 20 amino acids. CDR3 DNA sequence: TGTGCCAGCTCCCTGGCCTTGTTTCGGACTAGCGGAACGAACACCGGGGAGCTGTTTTTT. Translation: CASSLALFRTSGTNTGELFF. Using reference TRBV18 and TRBJ2-2 for the parts outside the CDR3, the full variable domain is NAGVMQNPRHLVRRRGQEARLRCSPMKGHSHVYWYRQLPEEGLKFMVYLQKENIIDESGMPKERFSAEFPKEGPSILRIQQVVRGDSAAYFCASSLALFRTSGTNTGELFFGEGSRLTVL.

Comment on this clone: Distinct nucleotide sequences in the sample also encode this CDR3. The CDR3 loop reads CASSGGQGNTEAFF. Here the CDR3 DNA reads TGCGCCAGCAGCGGAGGACAGGGGAACACTGAAGCTTTCTTT. The chain employs TRBV5-1 and TRBJ1-1; TRBD1 aligns across 8 bases. CDR1 SGHRS and CDR2 YFSETQ come from the germline V gene. CDR3 length: 14 amino acids. V lost 4 bases, J lost 1 base, and 3 bases stayed unmatched.